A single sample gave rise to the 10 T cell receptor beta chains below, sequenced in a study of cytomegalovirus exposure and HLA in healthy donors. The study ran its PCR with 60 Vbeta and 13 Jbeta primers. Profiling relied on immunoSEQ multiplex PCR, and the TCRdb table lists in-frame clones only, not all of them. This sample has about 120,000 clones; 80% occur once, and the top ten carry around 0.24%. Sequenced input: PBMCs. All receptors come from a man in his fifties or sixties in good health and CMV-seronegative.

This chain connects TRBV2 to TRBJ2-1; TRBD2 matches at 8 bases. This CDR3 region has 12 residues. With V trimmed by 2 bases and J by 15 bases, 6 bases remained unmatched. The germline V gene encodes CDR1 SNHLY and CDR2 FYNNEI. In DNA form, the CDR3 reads TGTGCCAGCAGTGAATCAGCGGGAGCTCGGTTCTTC. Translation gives CASSESAGARFF.

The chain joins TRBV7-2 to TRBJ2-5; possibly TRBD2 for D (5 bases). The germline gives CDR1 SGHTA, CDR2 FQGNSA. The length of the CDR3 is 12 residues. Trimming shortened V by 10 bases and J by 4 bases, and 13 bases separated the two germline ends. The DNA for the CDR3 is TGTGCCACCTCCAGCGCGGGAGAGACCCAGTACTTC. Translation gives CATSSAGETQYF.

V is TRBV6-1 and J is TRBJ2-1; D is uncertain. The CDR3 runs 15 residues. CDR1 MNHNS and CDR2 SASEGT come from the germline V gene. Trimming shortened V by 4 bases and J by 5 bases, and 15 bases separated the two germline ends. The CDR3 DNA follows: TGTGCCAGCAGTGCAAACAGTGCCCGAAACAATGAGCAGTTCTTC. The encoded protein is CASSANSARNNEQFF.

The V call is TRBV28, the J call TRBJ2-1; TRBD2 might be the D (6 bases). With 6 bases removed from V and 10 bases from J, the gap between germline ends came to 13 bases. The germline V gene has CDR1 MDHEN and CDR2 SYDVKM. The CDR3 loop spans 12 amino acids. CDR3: CASRGPRGEQFF. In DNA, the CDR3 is TGTGCCAGCAGGGGGCCCCGGGGGGAGCAGTTCTTC.

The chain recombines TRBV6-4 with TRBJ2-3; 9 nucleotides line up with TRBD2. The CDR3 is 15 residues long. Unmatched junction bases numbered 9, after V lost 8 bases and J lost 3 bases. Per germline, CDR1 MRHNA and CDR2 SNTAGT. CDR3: CASPLGTSPTDTQYF. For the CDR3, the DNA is TGTGCCAGCCCGTTGGGGACTAGCCCAACAGATACGCAGTATTTT.

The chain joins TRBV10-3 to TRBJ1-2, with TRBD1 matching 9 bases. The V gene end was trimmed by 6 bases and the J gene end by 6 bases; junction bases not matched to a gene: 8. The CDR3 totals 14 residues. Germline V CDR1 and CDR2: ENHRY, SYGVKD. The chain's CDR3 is CAIRGQGEENGYTF. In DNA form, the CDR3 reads TGTGCCATCAGGGGACAGGGTGAAGAAAATGGCTACACCTTC.

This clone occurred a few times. The CDR3 sequence is CASNGETYEQYF. CDR3 DNA: TGTGCCAGCAACGGGGAGACCTACGAGCAGTACTTC. The gene calls are TRBV2 and TRBJ2-5; D possibly corresponds to TRBD2 (5 bases). The J call could be wrong; TRBJ2-7 is a better fit for the DNA end. This CDR3 comprises 12 residues. The germline V gene encodes CDR1 SNHLY and CDR2 FYNNEI.

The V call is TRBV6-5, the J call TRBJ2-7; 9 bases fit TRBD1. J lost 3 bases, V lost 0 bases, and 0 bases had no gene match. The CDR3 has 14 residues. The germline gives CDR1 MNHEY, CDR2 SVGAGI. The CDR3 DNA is TGTGCCAGCAGTTACTCGGACAGGGGCTACGAGCAGTACTTC. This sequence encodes CASSYSDRGYEQYF.

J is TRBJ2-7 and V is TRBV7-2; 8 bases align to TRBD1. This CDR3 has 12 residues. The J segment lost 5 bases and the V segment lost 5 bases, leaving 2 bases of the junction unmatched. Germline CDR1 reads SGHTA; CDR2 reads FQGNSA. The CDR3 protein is CASSRDRHEQYF. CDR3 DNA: TGTGCCAGCAGCCGGGACAGGCACGAGCAGTACTTC.

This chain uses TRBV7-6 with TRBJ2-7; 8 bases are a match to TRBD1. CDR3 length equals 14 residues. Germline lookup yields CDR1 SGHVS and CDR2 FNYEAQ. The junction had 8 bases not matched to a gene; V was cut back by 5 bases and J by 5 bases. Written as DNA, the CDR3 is TGTGCCAGCAGCCGACCTGGACAGGGCCACGAGCAGTACTTC. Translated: CASSRPGQGHEQYF.